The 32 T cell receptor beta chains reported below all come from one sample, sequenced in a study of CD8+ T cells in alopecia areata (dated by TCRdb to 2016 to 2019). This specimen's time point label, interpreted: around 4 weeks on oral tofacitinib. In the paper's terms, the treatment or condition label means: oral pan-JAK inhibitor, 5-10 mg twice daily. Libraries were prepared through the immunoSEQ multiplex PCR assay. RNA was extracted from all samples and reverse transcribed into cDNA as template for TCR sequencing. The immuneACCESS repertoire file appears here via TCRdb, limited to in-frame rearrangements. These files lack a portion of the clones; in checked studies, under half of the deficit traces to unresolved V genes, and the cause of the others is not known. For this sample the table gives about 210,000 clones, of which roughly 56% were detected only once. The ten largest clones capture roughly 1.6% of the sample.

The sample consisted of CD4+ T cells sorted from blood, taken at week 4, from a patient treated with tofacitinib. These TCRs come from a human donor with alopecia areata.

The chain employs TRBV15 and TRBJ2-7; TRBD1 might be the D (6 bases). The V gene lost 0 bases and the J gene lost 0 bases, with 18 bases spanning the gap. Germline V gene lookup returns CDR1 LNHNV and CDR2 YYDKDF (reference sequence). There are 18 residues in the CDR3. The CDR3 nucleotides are TGTGCCACCAGCAGAGATAGGAGACAGGATTACCCCTCCTACGAGCAGTACTTC. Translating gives CATSRDRRQDYPSYEQYF.

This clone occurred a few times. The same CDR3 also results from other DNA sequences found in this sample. CDR3 amino acids: CSVDPGTDTQYF. The CDR3 nucleotides are TGCAGCGTCGACCCGGGCACAGATACGCAGTATTTT. The chain links TRBV29-1 to TRBJ2-3; no reliable D call. Trimming left V 6 bases short and J 1 base short, with 8 bases between. CDR1 is SQVTM and CDR2 is ANQGSEA in the germline V gene. This CDR3 is built from 12 residues.

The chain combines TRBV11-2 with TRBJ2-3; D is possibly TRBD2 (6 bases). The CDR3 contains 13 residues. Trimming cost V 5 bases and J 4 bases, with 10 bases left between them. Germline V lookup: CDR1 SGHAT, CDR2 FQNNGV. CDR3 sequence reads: CASSGRRADTQYF. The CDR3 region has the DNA TGTGCCAGCAGCGGTAGGAGGGCAGATACGCAGTATTTT.

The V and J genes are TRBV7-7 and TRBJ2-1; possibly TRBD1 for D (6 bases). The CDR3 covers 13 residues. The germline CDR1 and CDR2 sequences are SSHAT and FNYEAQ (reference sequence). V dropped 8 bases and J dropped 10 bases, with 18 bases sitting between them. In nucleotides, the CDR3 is TGTGCCAGCGCCCCGATGGGGGCAGGCGAGCAGTTCTTC. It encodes CASAPMGAGEQFF.

The CDR3 region is CASSLEGQGGNEQFF. CDR3 in DNA: TGTGCCAGCAGCTTAGAAGGGCAGGGAGGGAATGAGCAGTTCTTC. This chain joins TRBV7-9 and TRBJ2-1; 7 positions match TRBD2. The CDR3 is 15 amino acids. Trimming took 1 base from V and 7 from J; bases not matched to a gene: 7. The germline gives CDR1 SEHNR, CDR2 FQNEAQ (reference sequence). Based on the CDR3 plus reference TRBV7-9 and TRBJ2-1, the full variable domain is DTGVSQNPRHKITKRGQNVTFRCDPISEHNRLYWYRQTLGQGPEFLTYFQNEAQLEKSRLLSDRFSAERPKGSFSTLEIQRTEQGDSAMYLCASSLEGQGGNEQFFGPGTRLTVL.

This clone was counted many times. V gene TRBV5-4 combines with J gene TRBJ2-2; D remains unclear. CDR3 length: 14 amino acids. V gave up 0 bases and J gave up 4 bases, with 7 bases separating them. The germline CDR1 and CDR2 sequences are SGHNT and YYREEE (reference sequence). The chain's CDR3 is CASSLGTTTGELFF. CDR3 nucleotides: TGTGCCAGCAGCTTGGGAACTACCACCGGGGAGCTGTTTTTT.

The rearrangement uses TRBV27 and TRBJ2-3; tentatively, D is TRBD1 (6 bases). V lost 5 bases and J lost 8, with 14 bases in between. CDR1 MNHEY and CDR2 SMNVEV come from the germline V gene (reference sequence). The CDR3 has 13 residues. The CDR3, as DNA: TGTGCCAGCAGTCATCAGGGCAGGGGTACGCAGTATTTT. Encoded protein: CASSHQGRGTQYF.

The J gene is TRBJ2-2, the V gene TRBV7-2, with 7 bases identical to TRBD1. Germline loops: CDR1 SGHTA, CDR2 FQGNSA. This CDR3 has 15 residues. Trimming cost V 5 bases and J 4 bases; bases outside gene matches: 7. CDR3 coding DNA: TGTGCCAGCAGCCCGCAGACAGGGATCACCGGGGAGCTGTTTTTT. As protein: CASSPQTGITGELFF. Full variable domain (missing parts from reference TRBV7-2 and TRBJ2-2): GAGVSQSPSNKVTEKGKDVELRCDPISGHTALYWYRQSLGQGLEFLIYFQGNSAPDKSGLPSDRFSAERTGGSVSTLTIQRTQQEDSAVYLCASSPQTGITGELFFGEGSRLTVL.

The CDR3 reads CSVEHGGKDYGYTF. In DNA form, the CDR3 reads TGCAGCGTTGAGCATGGGGGAAAAGACTATGGCTACACCTTC. The V gene is TRBV29-1, the J gene TRBJ1-2; D may be TRBD1 (5 bases). The CDR3 has 14 amino acids. CDR1 is SQVTM, CDR2 ANQGSEA, per germline. Deletions cut 3 bases from V and 3 bases from J, with 14 bases between.

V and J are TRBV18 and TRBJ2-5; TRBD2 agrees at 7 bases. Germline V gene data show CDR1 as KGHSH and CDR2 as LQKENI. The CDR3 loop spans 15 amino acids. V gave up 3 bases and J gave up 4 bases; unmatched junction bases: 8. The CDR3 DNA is TGTGCCAGCTCACCCGACCACGGGGGGATAGAGACCCAGTACTTC. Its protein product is CASSPDHGGIETQYF.

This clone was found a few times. This CDR3 is CASSDGTGYNQPQHF. DNA of the CDR3: TGTGCCAGCAGCGATGGGACAGGATACAATCAGCCCCAGCATTTT. This sequence joins TRBV9 and TRBJ1-5; 8 nucleotides match TRBD1. Trimming at V came to 3 bases and at J to 3 bases, leaving 5 bases not matched to a gene. In germline, CDR1 is SGDLS, CDR2 YYNGEE. The CDR3 contains 15 residues.

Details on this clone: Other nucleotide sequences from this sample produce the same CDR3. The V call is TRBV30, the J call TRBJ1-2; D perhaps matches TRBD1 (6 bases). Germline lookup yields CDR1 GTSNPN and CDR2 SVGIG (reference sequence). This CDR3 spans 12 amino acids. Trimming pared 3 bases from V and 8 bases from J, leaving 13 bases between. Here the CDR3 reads CAWSVGGPGYTF. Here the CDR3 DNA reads TGTGCCTGGAGCGTAGGGGGACCAGGCTACACCTTC. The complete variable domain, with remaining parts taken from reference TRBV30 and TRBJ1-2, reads SQTIHQWPATLVQPVGSPLSLECTVEGTSNPNLYWYRQAAGRGLQLLFYSVGIGQISSEVPQNLSASRPQDRQFILSSKKLLLSDSGFYLCAWSVGGPGYTFGSGTRLTVV.

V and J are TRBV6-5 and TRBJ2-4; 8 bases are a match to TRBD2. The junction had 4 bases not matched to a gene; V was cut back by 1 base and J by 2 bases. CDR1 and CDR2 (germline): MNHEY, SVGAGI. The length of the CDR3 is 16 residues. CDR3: CASSYYGGASKNIQYF. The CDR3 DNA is TGTGCCAGCAGTTACTACGGGGGGGCGTCCAAAAACATTCAGTACTTC.

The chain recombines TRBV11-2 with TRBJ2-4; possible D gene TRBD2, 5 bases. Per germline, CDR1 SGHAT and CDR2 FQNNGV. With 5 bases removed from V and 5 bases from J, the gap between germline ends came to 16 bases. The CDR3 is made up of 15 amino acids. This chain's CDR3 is CASSNVRSGENIQYF. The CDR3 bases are TGTGCCAGCAGCAACGTCCGGTCCGGGGAAAACATTCAGTACTTC.

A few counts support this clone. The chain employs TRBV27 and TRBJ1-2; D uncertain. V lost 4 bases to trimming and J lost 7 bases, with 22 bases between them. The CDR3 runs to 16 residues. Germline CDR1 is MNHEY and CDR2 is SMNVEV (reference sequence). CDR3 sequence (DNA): TGTGCCAGCAGTTCATCCGGGTGGGGTGACGAGAGTGGCTACACCTTC. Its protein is CASSSSGWGDESGYTF.

CDR3 nucleotide sequence: TGTGCCAGCAGTACGGGACAGGGGAACACCGGGGAGCTGTTTTTT. As protein: CASSTGQGNTGELFF. The chain joins TRBV6-5 to TRBJ2-2; 9 bases line up with TRBD1. The CDR3 is 15 amino acids. Per the germline V gene, CDR1 is MNHEY and CDR2 is SVGAGI. V gave up 5 bases and J gave up 1 base; unmatched junction bases: 2.

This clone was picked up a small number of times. CDR3: CASSSGTGGVMNTEAFF. CDR3 DNA sequence: TGCGCCAGCAGCTCCGGGACAGGTGGGGTCATGAACACTGAAGCTTTCTTT. V gene TRBV5-1 combines with J gene TRBJ1-1, with 8 nucleotides matching TRBD1. V shed 3 bases, J shed 0 bases, and the junction held 10 bases outside the gene matches. CDR1 and CDR2 from the germline V gene are SGHRS and YFSETQ. The CDR3 is made up of 17 amino acids.

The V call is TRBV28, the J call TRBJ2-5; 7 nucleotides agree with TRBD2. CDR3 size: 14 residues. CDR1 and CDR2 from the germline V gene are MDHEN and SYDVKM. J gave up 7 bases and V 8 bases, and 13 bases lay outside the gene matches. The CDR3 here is CASGPRGGSGTQYF. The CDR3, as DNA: TGTGCCAGCGGTCCGCGTGGCGGGAGCGGGACCCAGTACTTC. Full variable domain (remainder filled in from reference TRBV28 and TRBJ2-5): DVKVTQSSRYLVKRTGEKVFLECVQDMDHENMFWYRQDPGLGLRLIYFSYDVKMKEKGDIPEGYSVSREKKERFSLILESASTNQTSMYLCASGPRGGSGTQYFGPGTRLLVL.

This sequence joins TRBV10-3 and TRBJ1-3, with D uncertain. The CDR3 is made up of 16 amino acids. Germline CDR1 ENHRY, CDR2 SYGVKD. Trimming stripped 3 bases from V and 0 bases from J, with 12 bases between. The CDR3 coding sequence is TGTGCCATCAGTGACGGTAGGGCAGACTCTGGAAACACCATATATTTT. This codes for CAISDGRADSGNTIYF.

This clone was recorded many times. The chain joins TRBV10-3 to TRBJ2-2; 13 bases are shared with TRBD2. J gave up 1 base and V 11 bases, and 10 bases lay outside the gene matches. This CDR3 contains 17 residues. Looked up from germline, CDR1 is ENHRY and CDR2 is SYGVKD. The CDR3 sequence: CASRGTSGNVNTGELFF. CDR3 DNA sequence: TGTGCCTCGCGGGGGACTAGCGGGAATGTGAACACCGGGGAGCTGTTTTTT.

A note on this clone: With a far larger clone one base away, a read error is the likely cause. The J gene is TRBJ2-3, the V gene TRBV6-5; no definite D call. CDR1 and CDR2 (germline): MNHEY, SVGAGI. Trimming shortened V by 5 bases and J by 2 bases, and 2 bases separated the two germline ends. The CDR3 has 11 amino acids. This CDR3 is CASSHTDTQYF. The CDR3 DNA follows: TGTGCCAGCAGTCACACAGATACGCAGTATTTT.

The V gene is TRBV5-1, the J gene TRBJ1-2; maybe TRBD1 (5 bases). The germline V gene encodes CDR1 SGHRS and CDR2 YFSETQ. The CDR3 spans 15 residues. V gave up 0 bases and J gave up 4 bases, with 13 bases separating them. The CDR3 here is CASSLGTGRTYGYTF. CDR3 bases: TGCGCCAGCAGCTTGGGTACAGGACGGACCTATGGCTACACCTTC.

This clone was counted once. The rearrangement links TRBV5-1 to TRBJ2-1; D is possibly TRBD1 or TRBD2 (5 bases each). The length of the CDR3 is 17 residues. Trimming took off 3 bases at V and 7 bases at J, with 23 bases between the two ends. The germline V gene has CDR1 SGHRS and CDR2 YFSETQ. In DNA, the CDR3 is TGCGCCAGCAGCTACCTCCATGGGGCGGACTGGGGGAATGAGCAGTTCTTC. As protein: CASSYLHGADWGNEQFF.

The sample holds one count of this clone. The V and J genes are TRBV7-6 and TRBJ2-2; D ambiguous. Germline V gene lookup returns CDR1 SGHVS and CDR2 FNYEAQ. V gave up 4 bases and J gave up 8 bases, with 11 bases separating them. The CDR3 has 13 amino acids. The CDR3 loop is CASSSVVKGELFF. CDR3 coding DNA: TGTGCCAGCAGCTCCGTGGTAAAAGGGGAGCTGTTTTTT.

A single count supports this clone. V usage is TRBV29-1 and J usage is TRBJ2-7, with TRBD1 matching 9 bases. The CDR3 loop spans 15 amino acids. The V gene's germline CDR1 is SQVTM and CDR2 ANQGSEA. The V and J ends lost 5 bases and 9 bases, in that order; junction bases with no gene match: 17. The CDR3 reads CSVMHGGQGGVGQYF. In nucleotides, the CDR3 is TGCAGCGTTATGCACGGGGGACAGGGTGGCGTCGGGCAGTACTTC.

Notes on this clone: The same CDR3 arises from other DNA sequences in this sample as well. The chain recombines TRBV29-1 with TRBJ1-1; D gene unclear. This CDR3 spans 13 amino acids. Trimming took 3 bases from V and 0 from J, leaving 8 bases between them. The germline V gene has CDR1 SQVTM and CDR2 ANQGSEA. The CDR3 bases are TGCAGCGTTGAGGCCGGCATGAACACTGAAGCTTTCTTT. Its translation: CSVEAGMNTEAFF.

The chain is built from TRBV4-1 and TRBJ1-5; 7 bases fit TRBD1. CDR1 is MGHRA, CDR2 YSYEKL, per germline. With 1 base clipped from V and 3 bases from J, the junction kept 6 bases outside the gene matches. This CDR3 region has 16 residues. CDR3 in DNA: TGCGCCAGCAGCCAAGTCCCGACAGGGACCAATCAGCCCCAGCATTTT. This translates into CASSQVPTGTNQPQHF.

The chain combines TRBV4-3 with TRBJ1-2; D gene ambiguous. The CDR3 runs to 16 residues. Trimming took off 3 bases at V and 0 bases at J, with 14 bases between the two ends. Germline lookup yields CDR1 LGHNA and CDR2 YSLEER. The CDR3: CASSQAYSGANYGYTF. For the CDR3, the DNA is TGCGCCAGCAGCCAGGCATACAGTGGAGCTAACTATGGCTACACCTTC.

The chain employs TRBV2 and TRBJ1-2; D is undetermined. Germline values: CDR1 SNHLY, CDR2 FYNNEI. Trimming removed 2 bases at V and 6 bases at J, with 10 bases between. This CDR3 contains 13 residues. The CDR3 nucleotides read TGTGCCAGCAGTGAAAACGGGAAAGATGGCTACACCTTC. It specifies CASSENGKDGYTF. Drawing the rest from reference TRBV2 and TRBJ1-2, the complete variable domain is EPEVTQTPSHQVTQMGQEVILRCVPISNHLYFYWYRQILGQKVEFLVSFYNNEISEKSEIFDDQFSVERPDGSNFTLKIRSTKLEDSAMYFCASSENGKDGYTFGSGTRLTVV.

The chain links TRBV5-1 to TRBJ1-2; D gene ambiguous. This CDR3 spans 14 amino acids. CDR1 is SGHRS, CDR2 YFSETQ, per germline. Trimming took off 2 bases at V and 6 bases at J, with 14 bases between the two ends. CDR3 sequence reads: CASSFGRGKDGYTF. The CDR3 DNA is TGCGCCAGCAGCTTCGGTAGAGGGAAAGATGGCTACACCTTC. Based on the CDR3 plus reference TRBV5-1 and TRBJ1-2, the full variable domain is KAGVTQTPRYLIKTRGQQVTLSCSPISGHRSVSWYQQTPGQGLQFLFEYFSETQRNKGNFPGRFSGRQFSNSRSEMNVSTLELGDSALYLCASSFGRGKDGYTFGSGTRLTVV.

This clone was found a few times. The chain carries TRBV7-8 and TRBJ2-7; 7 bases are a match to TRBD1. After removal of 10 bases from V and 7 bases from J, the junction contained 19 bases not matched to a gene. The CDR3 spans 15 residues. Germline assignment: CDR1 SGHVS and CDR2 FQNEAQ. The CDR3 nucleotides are TGTGCCACCCATGGAGAACAGGGGCAAACAGCGGAGCAGTACTTC. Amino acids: CATHGEQGQTAEQYF.

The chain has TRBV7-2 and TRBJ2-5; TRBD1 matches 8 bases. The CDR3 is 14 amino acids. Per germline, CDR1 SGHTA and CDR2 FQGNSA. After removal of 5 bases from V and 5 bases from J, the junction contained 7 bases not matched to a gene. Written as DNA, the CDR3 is TGTGCCAGCAGCGCAGACTACAGGGGGGAGACCCAGTACTTC. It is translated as CASSADYRGETQYF.